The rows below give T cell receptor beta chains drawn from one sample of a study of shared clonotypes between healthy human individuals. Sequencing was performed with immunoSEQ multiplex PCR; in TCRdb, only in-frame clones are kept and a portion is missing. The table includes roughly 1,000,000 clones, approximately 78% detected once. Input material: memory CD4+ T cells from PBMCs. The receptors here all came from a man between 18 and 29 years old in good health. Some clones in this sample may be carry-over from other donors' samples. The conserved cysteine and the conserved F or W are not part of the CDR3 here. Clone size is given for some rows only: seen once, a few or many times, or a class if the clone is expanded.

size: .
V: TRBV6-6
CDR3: ASSSEGAYQPQH

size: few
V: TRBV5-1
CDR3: ASSNNTGTANTEAF

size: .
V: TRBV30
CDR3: AWRSRDSGNQPQH

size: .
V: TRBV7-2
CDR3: ASSNRGYTEAF

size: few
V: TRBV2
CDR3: ASSEVRGDQPQH

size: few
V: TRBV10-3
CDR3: AIGGQGAAGRIIDEQY

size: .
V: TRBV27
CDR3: ASSIQAVAYEQY

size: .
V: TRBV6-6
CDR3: ATRDRRGRETQY

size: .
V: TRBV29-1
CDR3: SVGFLGTSGTEAF

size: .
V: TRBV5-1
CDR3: ASSREETQY

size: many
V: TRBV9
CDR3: ASSVGGVINGYT

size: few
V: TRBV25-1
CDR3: ASSEFVANTGELF

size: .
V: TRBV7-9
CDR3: ASSLGQGFYEQY

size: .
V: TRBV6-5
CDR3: ASSYGIGQPQH

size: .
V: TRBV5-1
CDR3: ASSLGNRFKGDIQY

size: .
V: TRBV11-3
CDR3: ASSRSGPGYEQY

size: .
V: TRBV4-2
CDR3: ASSQDFEGSAF

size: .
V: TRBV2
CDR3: ASSALAGPYNEQF

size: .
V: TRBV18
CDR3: ASSPESGANVLT

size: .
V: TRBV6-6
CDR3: ASSQPGRDYNEQF

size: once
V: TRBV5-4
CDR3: ASSSPQTGVTEAF

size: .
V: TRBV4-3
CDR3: ASSPRITSGVSTDTQY